Listed below are T cell receptor beta chains from one sample, sequenced in a study of OX40 agonist ivuxolimab in advanced cancers. Only in-frame clones appear in the TCRdb table, and some are missing; sequencing was by immunoSEQ multiplex PCR. Of about 76,000 clones in the sample, roughly 89% were seen once. The specimen was CD4+ or CD8+ T cells sorted from blood, collected in a trial of the OX40 agonist ivuxolimab. The receptors come from an adult with an advanced solid tumor such as melanoma, head and neck, liver or kidney cancer. The CDR3 runs from the conserved cysteine through the conserved F or W. The D gene is left open where the match is weak. Clone size is given for some rows only: seen once, a few or many times, or a class if the clone is expanded.

>.|.|TRBJ2-7|TRBV7-6
TGTGCCAGCAGTCGAGGACTGTTGGACGAGCAGTACTTC
CASSRGLLDEQYF
>.|TRBD1|TRBJ2-5|TRBV27
TGTGGGGGCCGTGACAGGGGACCAAGGGAGACCCAGTACTTC
CGGRDRGPRETQYF
>.|.|TRBJ1-1|TRBV7-9
TGTGCCAGCAGTTCGGACATCAGGGGCTACGAAGCTTTCTTT
CASSSDIRGYEAFF
>.|.|TRBJ1-1|TRBV7-9
TGTGCCAGCAGCTTTTCGCCGACCCTTGAAGCTTTCTTT
CASSFSPTLEAFF
>.|TRBD2|TRBJ2-7|TRBV11-3
TGTGCCAGCAGCCATAGCGGGAGGGCCGCGTACGAGCAGTACTTC
CASSHSGRAAYEQYF
>.|TRBD1|TRBJ2-5|TRBV11-2
TGTGCCAGCAGCTTATACGGACAGGAAGAGACCCAGTACTTC
CASSLYGQEETQYF
>.|.|TRBJ2-5|TRBV19
TGTGCCAGTAGTACGACCAGGAAGACCCAGTACTTC
CASSTTRKTQYF
>once|.|TRBJ1-4|TRBV4-2
TGTGCCAGCAGCCAAGCTTGGTTTCGGCACAGGGAAAAACTGTTTTTT
CASSQAWFRHREKLFF
>.|.|TRBJ2-1|TRBV5-4
TGTGCCAGCAGCTCGATTAGCTCTAATGAGCAGTTCTTC
CASSSISSNEQFF
>.|.|TRBJ2-5|TRBV28
TGTGCCAGCAAGACCGGGGGCAGGGGCCAAGAGACCCAGTACTTC
CASKTGGRGQETQYF
>.|.|TRBJ1-2|TRBV10-3
TGTGCCATCAGTGAGTCTGCGGGTTACGGCTACACCTTC
CAISESAGYGYTF
>.|.|TRBJ2-7|TRBV11-3
TGTGCCAGCAGCGACCAAGGGGTTCGGGACGAGCAGTACTTC
CASSDQGVRDEQYF
>few|.|TRBJ1-5|TRBV27
TGTGCCAGCAGTCCCCGCCGGGGATCTGGCAATCAGCCCCAGCATTTT
CASSPRRGSGNQPQHF
>.|TRBD1|TRBJ1-3|TRBV18
TGTGCCAGCTCACCACCGGCGGGACAGCCTCAACGGGGAAACACCATATATTTT
CASSPPAGQPQRGNTIYF
>.|.|TRBJ2-4|TRBV18
TGTGCCAGCTCACCACCCGAGGTCACCAAAAACATTCAGTACTTC
CASSPPEVTKNIQYF
>.|TRBD1|TRBJ2-6|TRBV12-5
TGTGCTAGTGGTCCGGGACAGGGTTTGGCCGGGGCCAACGTCCTGACTTTC
CASGPGQGLAGANVLTF
>.|.|TRBJ2-7|TRBV7-9
TGTGCCAGCAGCTCTTACACCCCCGAGCAGTACTTC
CASSSYTPEQYF
>.|.|TRBJ1-1|TRBV6-5
TGTGCCAGCAGTTACTCGGGGGGGGCACTGAACACTGAAGCTTTCTTT
CASSYSGGALNTEAFF
>.|.|TRBJ2-7|TRBV11-2
TGTGCCACCAAAGCTCCCGGGACTCCCTCCTACGAGCAGTACTTC
CATKAPGTPSYEQYF
>.|.|TRBJ2-7|TRBV9
TGTGCCAGCAGCCCCAGAGGGGACTTGTTTGGCGAGCAGTACTTC
CASSPRGDLFGEQYF
>once|.|TRBJ2-7|TRBV6-1
TGTGCCAGCAGTATACAGTACGAGCAGTACTTC
CASSIQYEQYF
>once|.|TRBJ1-4|TRBV28
TGTGCCAGCAGTTTCGTGACCGAACTCAATGAAAAACTGTTTTTT
CASSFVTELNEKLFF
>.|TRBD1|TRBJ2-3|TRBV5-1
TGCGCCAGCAGCTTGGGACAGGGGGATACGCAGTATTTT
CASSLGQGDTQYF
>.|.|TRBJ1-1|TRBV18
TGTGCCAGCTCACCACACAAAGGGGGCACTGAAGCTTTCTTT
CASSPHKGGTEAFF
>few|.|TRBJ2-7|TRBV6-1
TGTGCCAGCAGTGAACTAGAGGAAGCCGCCTACGAGCAGTACTTC
CASSELEEAAYEQYF
>.|.|TRBJ2-1|TRBV6-1
TGTGCCAGCAGTGAAGCGGGACGGAGCTCCTACAATGAGCAGTTCTTC
CASSEAGRSSYNEQFF
>.|.|TRBJ2-5|TRBV5-1
TGCGCCAGCAGCTTTCTGGGGGAAGAGACCCAGTACTTC
CASSFLGEETQYF
>.|.|TRBJ2-1|TRBV5-1
TGCGCCAGCAGCTTGTCCGCTTCGGGTCTAGGTGAGCAGTTCTTC
CASSLSASGLGEQFF
>once|.|TRBJ1-1|TRBV5-4
TGTGCCAGCAGCTTAAACACAGACACTGAAGCTTTCTTT
CASSLNTDTEAFF
>.|.|TRBJ1-1|TRBV4-2
TGTGCCAGCAGCCAACCCTCGGCTATGGATTACACTGAAGCTTTCTTT
CASSQPSAMDYTEAFF
>.|.|TRBJ2-5|TRBV5-4
TGTGCCAGCAGCCACGGTGGGGAAGAGACCCAGTACTTC
CASSHGGEETQYF
>.|TRBD2|TRBJ2-1|TRBV28
TGTGCCAGCAGTTTAAGTAGACTAGCGGGAGGACGAATTTCGGTCGAGCAGTTCTTC
CASSLSRLAGGRISVEQFF
>.|.|TRBJ1-1|TRBV5-1
TGCGCCAGCAGCTTGACAGATAACACTGAAGCTTTCTTT
CASSLTDNTEAFF
>once|TRBD1|TRBJ2-5|TRBV9
TGTGCCAGCAGCGGGTCGGCAGGGGGCATGGAGACCCAGTACTTC
CASSGSAGGMETQYF
>.|TRBD2|TRBJ2-3|TRBV29-1
TGCAGCGTCGGGACTAGCGTAGATACGCAGTATTTT
CSVGTSVDTQYF
>.|.|TRBJ1-4|TRBV6-6
TGTGCCAGCATCCAACAGGGTGTTCGTGAAAAACTGTTTTTT
CASIQQGVREKLFF
>.|.|TRBJ2-5|TRBV10-3
TGTGCCATCAGTTTTACAGGGTTCCAAGAGACCCAGTACTTC
CAISFTGFQETQYF
>.|.|TRBJ2-7|TRBV14
TGTGCCAGCAGCCAAGTAATAGGGAGGTTACGCGAGTACTTC
CASSQVIGRLREYF
>.|TRBD1|TRBJ2-7|TRBV15
TGTGCCACCTCCGCGGGACAGGGTGGGCTCTACGAGCAGTACTTC
CATSAGQGGLYEQYF
>.|TRBD2|TRBJ2-5|TRBV5-1
TGCGCCAGCAGCTTGGCCTTGACTAGCGGACGGCAAGAGACCCAGTACTTC
CASSLALTSGRQETQYF
>.|.|TRBJ1-2|TRBV20-1
TGCAGTGCTAGAGAGGGACCCACCTACACCTTC
CSAREGPTYTF
>.|.|TRBJ2-1|TRBV11-2
TGTGCCAGCAGCTTGACTGGATCCACGACCTACAATGAGCAGTTCTTC
CASSLTGSTTYNEQFF
>.|.|TRBJ1-1|TRBV7-9
TGTGCCAGCAGCTCTGGGGCTGAAGCTTTCTTT
CASSSGAEAFF
>.|.|TRBJ2-7|TRBV6-6
TGTGCCAGCAGTTACCTCGGTCCTCCCTACGAGCAGTACTTC
CASSYLGPPYEQYF
>.|.|TRBJ2-6|TRBV9
TGTGCCAGCAGCGTATATGCCTCTGGGGCCAACGTCCTGACTTTC
CASSVYASGANVLTF
>.|.|TRBJ1-5|TRBV5-6
TGTGCCAGCAGCGCAGGGAATCAGCCCCAGCATTTT
CASSAGNQPQHF
>.|TRBD2|TRBJ2-7|TRBV5-1
TGCGCCAGCAGCGCCGGGACTAGCGGGGCCTACGAGCAGTACTTC
CASSAGTSGAYEQYF
>.|TRBD1|TRBJ2-6|TRBV4-2
TGTGCCAGCAGCTGGCAGGGGGCGGCTGGGGCCAACGTCCTGACTTTC
CASSWQGAAGANVLTF
>.|.|TRBJ2-1|TRBV7-9
TGTGCCAGCAGCTTACCCGTCCCCACATACAATGAGCAGTTCTTC
CASSLPVPTYNEQFF
>.|TRBD2|TRBJ2-1|TRBV4-1
TGCGCCAGCAGCCTAAGAGCGGGAGGGCCAGGGAATGAGCAGTTCTTC
CASSLRAGGPGNEQFF
>.|.|TRBJ2-1|TRBV11-3
TGTGCCAGCAGCTTAGGGACAGCCTACGACAATGAGCAGTTCTTC
CASSLGTAYDNEQFF
>.|.|TRBJ1-1|TRBV5-1
TGCGCCAGCAACGCAAGGGGTGACGGGACTGAAGCTTTCTTT
CASNARGDGTEAFF
>.|.|TRBJ2-5|TRBV23-1
TGCGCCAGCAGTCAAGCGACGGGTGAAGAGACCCAGTACTTC
CASSQATGEETQYF